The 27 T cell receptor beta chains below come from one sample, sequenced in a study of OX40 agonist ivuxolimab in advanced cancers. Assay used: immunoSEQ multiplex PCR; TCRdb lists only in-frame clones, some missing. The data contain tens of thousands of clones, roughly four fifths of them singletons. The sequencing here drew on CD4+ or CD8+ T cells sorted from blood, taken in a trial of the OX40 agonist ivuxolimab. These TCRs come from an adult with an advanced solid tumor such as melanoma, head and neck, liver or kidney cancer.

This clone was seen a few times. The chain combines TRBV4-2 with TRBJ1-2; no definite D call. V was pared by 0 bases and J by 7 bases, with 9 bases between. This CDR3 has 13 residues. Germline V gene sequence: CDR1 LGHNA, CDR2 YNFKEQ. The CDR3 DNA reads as TGTGCCAGCAGCCAAGATGACGGGCGTGGCTACACCTTC. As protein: CASSQDDGRGYTF.

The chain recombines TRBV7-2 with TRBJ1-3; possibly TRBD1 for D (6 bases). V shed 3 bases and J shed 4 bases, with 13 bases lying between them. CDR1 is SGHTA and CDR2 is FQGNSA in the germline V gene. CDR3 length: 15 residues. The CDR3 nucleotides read TGTGCCAGCAGCTTCACAGGGCGATGGGGAAACACCATATATTTT. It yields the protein CASSFTGRWGNTIYF.

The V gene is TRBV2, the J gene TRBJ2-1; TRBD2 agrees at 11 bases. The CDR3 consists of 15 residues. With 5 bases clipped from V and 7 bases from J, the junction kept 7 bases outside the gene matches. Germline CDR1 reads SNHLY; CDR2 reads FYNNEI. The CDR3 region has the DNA TGTGCCAGCAGTCCGGGACTAGCGGTTGGAAATGAGCAGTTCTTC. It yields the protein CASSPGLAVGNEQFF. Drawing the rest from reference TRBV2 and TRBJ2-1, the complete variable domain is EPEVTQTPSHQVTQMGQEVILRCVPISNHLYFYWYRQILGQKVEFLVSFYNNEISEKSEIFDDQFSVERPDGSNFTLKIRSTKLEDSAMYFCASSPGLAVGNEQFFGPGTRLTVL.

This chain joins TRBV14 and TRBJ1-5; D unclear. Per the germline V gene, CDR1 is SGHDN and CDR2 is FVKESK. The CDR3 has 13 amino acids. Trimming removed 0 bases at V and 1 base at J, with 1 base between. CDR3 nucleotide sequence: TGTGCCAGCAGCCAAGACAGCAATCAGCCCCAGCATTTT. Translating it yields CASSQDSNQPQHF.

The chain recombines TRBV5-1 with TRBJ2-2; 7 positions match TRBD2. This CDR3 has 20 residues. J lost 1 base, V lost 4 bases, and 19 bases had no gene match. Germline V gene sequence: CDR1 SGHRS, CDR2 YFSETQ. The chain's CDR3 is CASSPGGDIWAGKNTGELFF. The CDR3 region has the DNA TGCGCCAGCAGCCCGGGGGGTGACATATGGGCAGGAAAGAACACCGGGGAGCTGTTTTTT.

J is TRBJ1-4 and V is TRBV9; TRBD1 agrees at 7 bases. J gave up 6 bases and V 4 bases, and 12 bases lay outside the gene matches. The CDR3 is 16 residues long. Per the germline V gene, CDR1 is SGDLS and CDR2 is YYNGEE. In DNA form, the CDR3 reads TGTGCCAGCAGCACGGGACAGAGCCAGGGACATGAAAAACTGTTTTTT. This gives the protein CASSTGQSQGHEKLFF.

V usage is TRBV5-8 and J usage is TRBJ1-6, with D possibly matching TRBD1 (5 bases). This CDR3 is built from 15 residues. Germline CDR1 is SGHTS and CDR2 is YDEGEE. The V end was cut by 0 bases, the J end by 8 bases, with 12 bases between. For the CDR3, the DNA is TGTGCCAGCAGCTTGGCCCGGCAGGGCCATTCACCCCTCCACTTT. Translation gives CASSLARQGHSPLHF.

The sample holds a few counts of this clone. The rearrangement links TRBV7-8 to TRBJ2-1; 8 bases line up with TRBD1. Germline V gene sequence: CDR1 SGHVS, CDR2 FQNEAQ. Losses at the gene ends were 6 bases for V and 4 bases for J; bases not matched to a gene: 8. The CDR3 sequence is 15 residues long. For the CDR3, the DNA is TGTGCCAGCAGGAAAGCGTGGGACAGGTACAATGAGCAGTTCTTC. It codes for CASRKAWDRYNEQFF.

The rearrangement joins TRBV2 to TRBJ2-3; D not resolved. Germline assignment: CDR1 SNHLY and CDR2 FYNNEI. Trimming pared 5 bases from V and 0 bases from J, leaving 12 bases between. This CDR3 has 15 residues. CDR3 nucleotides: TGTGCCAGCAGTATCAGGACGTCTAGCACAGATACGCAGTATTTT. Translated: CASSIRTSSTDTQYF.

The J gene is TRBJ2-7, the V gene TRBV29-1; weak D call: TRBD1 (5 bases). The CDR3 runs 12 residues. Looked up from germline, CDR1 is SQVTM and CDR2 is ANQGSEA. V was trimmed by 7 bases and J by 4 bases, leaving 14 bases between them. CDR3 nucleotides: TGCAGCGCTACCCTAGGGGTTTACGAGCAGTACTTC. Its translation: CSATLGVYEQYF.

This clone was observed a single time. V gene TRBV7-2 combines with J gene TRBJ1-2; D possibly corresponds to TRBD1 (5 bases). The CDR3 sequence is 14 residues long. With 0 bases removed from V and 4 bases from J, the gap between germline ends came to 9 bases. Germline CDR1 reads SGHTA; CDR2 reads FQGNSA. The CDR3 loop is CASSLAGTPYGYTF. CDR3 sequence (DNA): TGTGCCAGCAGCTTAGCGGGGACTCCCTATGGCTACACCTTC.

CDR3 DNA: TGTGCCAGCAGCCCCGTCCAGCTCAACAATGAGCAGTTCTTC. Amino acid sequence: CASSPVQLNNEQFF. V usage is TRBV14 and J usage is TRBJ2-1; no firm D call. The CDR3 consists of 14 residues. Germline V gene data show CDR1 as SGHDN and CDR2 as FVKESK. Trimming stripped 4 bases from V and 5 bases from J, with 12 bases between.

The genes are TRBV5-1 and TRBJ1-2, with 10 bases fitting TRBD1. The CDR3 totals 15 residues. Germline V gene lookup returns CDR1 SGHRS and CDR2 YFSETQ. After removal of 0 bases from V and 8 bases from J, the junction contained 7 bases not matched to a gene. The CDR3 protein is CASSLVGTGEWGYTF. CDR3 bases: TGCGCCAGCAGCTTGGTGGGGACAGGGGAGTGGGGCTACACCTTC.

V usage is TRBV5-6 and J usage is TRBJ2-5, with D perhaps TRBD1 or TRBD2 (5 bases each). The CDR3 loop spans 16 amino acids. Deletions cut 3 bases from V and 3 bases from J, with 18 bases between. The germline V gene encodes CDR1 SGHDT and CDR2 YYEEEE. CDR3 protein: CASSYLTGAGKETQYF. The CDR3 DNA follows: TGTGCCAGCAGCTATCTTACCGGGGCAGGAAAAGAGACCCAGTACTTC.

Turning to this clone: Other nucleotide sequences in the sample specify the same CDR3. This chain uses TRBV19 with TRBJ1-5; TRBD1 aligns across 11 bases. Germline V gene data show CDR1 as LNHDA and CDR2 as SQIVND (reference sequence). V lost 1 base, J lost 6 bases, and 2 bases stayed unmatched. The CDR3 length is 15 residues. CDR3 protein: CASSIGTGGGQPQHF. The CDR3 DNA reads TGTGCCAGTAGTATAGGGACAGGGGGCGGTCAGCCCCAGCATTTT.

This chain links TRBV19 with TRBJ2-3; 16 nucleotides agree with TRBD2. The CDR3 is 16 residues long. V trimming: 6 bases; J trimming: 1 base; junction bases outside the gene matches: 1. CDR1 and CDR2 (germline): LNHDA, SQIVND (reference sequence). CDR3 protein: CASRGTSGGGTDTQYF. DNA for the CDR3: TGTGCCAGTAGAGGGACTAGCGGGGGGGGCACAGATACGCAGTATTTT.

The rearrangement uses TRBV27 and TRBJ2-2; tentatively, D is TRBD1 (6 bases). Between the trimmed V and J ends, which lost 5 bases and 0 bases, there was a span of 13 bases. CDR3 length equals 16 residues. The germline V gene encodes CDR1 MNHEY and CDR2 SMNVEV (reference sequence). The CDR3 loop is CASSGNRETNTGELFF. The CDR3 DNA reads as TGTGCCAGCAGTGGAAACAGGGAGACGAACACCGGGGAGCTGTTTTTT.

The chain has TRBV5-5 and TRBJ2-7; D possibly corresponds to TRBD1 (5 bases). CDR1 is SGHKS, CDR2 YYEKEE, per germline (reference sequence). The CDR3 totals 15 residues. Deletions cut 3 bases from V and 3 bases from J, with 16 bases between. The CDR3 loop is CASSSTPTANYEQYF. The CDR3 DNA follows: TGTGCCAGCAGCTCTACTCCGACAGCCAACTACGAGCAGTACTTC.

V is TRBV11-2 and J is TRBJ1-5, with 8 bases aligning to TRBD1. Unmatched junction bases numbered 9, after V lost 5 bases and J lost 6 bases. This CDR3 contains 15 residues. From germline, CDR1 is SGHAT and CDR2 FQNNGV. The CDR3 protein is CASSPRTGRGQPQHF. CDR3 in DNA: TGTGCCAGCAGCCCCAGGACAGGGAGGGGTCAGCCCCAGCATTTT.

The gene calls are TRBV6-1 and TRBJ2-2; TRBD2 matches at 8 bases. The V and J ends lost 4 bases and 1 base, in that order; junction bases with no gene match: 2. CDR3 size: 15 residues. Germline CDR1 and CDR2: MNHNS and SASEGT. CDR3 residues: CASSARGGNTGELFF. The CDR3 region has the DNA TGTGCCAGCAGTGCCCGGGGGGGGAACACCGGGGAGCTGTTTTTT.

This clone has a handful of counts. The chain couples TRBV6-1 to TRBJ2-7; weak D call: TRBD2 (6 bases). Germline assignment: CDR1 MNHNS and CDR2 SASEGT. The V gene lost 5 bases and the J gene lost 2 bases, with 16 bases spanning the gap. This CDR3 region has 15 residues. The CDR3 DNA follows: TGTGCCAGCAGTCTTCGTGGGAGGCCCCCCTACGAGCAGTACTTC. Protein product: CASSLRGRPPYEQYF.

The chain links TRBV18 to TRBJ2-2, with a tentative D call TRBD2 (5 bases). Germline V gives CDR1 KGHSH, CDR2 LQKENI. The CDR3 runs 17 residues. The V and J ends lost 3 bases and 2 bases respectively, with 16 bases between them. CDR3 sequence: CASSPEGSPANTGELFF. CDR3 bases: TGTGCCAGCTCACCCGAAGGGAGTCCTGCCAACACCGGGGAGCTGTTTTTT.

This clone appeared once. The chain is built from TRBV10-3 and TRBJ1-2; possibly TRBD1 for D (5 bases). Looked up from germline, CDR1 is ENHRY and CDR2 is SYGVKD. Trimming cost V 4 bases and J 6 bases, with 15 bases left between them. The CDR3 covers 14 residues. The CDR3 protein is CAISVGGEGNGYTF. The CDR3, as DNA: TGTGCCATCAGTGTAGGAGGAGAGGGGAATGGCTACACCTTC.

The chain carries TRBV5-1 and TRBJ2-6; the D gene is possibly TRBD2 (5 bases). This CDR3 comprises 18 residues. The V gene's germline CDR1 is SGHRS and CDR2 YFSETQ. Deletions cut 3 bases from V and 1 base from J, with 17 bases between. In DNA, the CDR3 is TGCGCCAGCAGCTATACGGTGGGTGGAGGTTCTGGGGCCAACGTCCTGACTTTC. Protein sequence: CASSYTVGGGSGANVLTF.

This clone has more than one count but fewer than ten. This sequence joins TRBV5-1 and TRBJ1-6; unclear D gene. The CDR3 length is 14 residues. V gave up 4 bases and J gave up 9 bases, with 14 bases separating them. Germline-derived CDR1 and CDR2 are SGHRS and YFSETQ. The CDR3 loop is CASSREGFGSPLHF. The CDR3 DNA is TGCGCCAGCAGCCGGGAGGGATTTGGTTCACCCCTCCACTTT.

CDR3 sequence reads: CASTSSSANYGYTF. CDR3 DNA: TGTGCCAGCACGTCTTCCAGCGCTAACTATGGCTACACCTTC. This sequence joins TRBV5-4 and TRBJ1-2; no clear D gene. Deletions cut 6 bases from V and 0 bases from J, with 12 bases between. Per the germline V gene, CDR1 is SGHNT and CDR2 is YYREEE (reference sequence). The CDR3 has 14 amino acids. The full variable domain, its missing parts supplied by reference TRBV5-4 and TRBJ1-2, is ETGVTQSPTHLIKTRGQQVTLRCSSQSGHNTVSWYQQALGQGPQFIFQYYREEENGRGNFPPRFSGLQFPNYSSELNVNALELDDSALYLCASTSSSANYGYTFGSGTRLTVV.

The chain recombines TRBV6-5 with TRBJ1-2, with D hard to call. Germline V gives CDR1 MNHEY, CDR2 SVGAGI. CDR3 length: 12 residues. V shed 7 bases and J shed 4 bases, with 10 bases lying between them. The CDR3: CASISLGYGYTF. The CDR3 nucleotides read TGTGCCAGCATATCTCTCGGCTATGGCTACACCTTC.